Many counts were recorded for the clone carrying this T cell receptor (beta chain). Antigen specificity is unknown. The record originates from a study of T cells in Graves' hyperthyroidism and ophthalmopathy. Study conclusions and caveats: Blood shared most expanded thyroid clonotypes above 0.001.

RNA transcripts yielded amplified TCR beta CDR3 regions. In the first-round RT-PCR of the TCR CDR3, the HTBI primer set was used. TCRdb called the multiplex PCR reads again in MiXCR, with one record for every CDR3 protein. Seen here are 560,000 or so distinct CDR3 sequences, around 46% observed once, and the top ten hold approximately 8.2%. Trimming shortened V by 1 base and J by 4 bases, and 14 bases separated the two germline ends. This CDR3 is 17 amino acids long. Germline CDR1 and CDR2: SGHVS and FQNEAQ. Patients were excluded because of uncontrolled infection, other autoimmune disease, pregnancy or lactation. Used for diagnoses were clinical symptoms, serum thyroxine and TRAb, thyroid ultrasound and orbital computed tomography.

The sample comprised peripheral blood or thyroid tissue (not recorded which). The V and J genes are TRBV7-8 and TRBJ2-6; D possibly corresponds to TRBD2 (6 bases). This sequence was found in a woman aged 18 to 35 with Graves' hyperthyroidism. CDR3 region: CASSLGRIAAGANVLTF. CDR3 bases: TGTGCCAGCAGCTTAGGAAGGATAGCGGCCGGGGCCAACGTCCTGACTTTC. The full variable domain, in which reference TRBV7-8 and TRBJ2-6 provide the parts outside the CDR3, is GAGVSQSPRYKVAKRGQDVALRCDPISGHVSLFWYQQALGQGPEFLTYFQNEAQLDKSGLPSDRFFAERPEGSVSTLKIQRTQQEDSAVYLCASSLGRIAAGANVLTFGAGSRLTVL.